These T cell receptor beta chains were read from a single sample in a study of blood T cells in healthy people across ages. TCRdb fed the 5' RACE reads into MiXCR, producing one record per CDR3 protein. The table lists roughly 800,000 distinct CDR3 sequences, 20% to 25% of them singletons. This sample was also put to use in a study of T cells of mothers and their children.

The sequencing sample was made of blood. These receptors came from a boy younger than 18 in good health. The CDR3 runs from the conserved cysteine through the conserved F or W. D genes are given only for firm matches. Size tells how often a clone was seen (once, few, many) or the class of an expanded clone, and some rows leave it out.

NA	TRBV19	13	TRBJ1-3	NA	CASRKSSGNTIYF	TGTGCCAGTCGGAAAAGCTCTGGAAACACCATATATTTT
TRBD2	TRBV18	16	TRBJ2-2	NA	CASSPTSGTNTGELFF	TGTGCCAGCTCACCGACTAGCGGGACGAACACCGGGGAGCTGTTTTTT
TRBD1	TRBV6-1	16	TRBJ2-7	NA	CASSEPRTGRSYEQYF	TGTGCCAGCAGTGAACCTAGGACAGGGCGCTCCTACGAGCAGTACTTC
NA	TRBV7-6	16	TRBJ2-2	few	CASSLGQEGITGELFF	TGTGCCAGCAGCCTAGGACAGGAGGGGATTACCGGGGAGCTGTTTTTT
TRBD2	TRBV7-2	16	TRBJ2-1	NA	CASSLALAGGGNEQFF	TGTGCCAGCAGCTTAGCACTAGCGGGAGGAGGTAATGAGCAGTTCTTC
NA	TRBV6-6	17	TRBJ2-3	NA	CASSYSARELDPDTQYF	TGTGCCAGCAGTTACAGTGCGCGGGAACTAGACCCAGATACGCAGTATTTT
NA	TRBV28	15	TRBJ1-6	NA	CASNFVGQNNSPLHF	TGTGCCAGCAACTTCGTTGGGCAGAATAATTCACCCCTCCACTTT
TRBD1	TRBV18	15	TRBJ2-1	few	CASSPEQGSYNEQFF	TGTGCCAGCTCACCGGAACAGGGGTCTTACAATGAGCAGTTCTTC
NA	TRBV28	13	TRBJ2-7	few	CASSPTVTYEQYF	TGTGCCAGCAGTCCGACAGTAACCTACGAGCAGTACTTC
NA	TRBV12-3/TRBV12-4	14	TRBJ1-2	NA	CASSFDGLWNGYTF	TGTGCCAGCAGTTTCGATGGGCTCTGGAATGGCTACACCTTC
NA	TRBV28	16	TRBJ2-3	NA	CASSSPGGPNTDTQYF	TGTGCCAGCAGTTCCCCCGGGGGCCCCAACACAGATACGCAGTATTTT
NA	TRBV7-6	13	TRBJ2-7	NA	CASSPGVSGEQYF	TGTGCCAGCAGCCCAGGGGTCTCCGGCGAGCAGTACTTC
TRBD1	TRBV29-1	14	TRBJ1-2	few	CSVGPTGPNYGYTF	TGCAGCGTTGGTCCGACAGGGCCAAACTATGGCTACACCTTC
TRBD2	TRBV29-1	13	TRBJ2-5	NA	CSIDGGLRETQYF	TGCAGTATCGACGGGGGGTTAAGGGAGACCCAGTACTTC
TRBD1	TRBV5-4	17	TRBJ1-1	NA	CASSLWGTDRENTEAFF	TGTGCCAGCAGCTTGTGGGGAACAGACAGGGAGAACACTGAAGCTTTCTTT
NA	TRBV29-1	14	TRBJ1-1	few	CSASGQWGDTEAFF	TGCAGCGCCTCGGGACAATGGGGGGACACTGAAGCTTTCTTT
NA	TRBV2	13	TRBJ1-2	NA	CASRPYGPYGYTF	TGTGCCAGCAGGCCCTACGGGCCCTATGGCTACACCTTC
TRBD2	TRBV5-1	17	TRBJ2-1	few	CASSLSPSGGEGHEQFF	TGCGCCAGCAGCTTGTCCCCTAGCGGGGGGGAGGGGCATGAGCAGTTCTTC
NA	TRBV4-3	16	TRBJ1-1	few	CASSQSSGQGWTEAFF	TGCGCCAGCAGCCAAAGCTCCGGGCAGGGCTGGACTGAAGCTTTCTTT
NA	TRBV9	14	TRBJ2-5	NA	CASSVVQSGETQYF	TGTGCCAGCAGCGTAGTGCAGAGTGGAGAGACCCAGTACTTC
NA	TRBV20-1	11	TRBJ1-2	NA	CSPRAGHGYTF	TGCAGTCCCAGGGCAGGGCATGGCTACACCTTC
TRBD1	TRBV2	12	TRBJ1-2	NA	CATLGQGYGYTF	TGTGCCACCTTAGGACAGGGGTATGGCTACACCTTC
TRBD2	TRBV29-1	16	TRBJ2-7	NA	CSVEDGPGGDPYEQYF	TGCAGCGTTGAAGACGGACCGGGAGGGGATCCCTACGAGCAGTACTTC
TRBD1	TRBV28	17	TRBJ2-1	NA	CASRLHPRTGAYNEQFF	TGTGCCAGCAGACTACACCCAAGGACAGGGGCTTACAATGAGCAGTTCTTC
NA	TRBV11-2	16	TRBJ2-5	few	CASSVQGGYPEETQYF	TGTGCCAGCAGCGTCCAGGGTGGCTACCCCGAAGAGACCCAGTACTTC
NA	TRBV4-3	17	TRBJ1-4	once	CASSQITDSDTNEKLFF	TGCGCCAGCAGCCAAATTACAGATTCCGATACTAATGAAAAACTGTTTTTT
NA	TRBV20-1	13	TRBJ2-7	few	CSVEREGSYEQYF	TGCAGTGTTGAGAGAGAGGGCTCCTACGAGCAGTACTTC
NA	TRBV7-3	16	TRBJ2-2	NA	CASRPGSGGPTGELFF	TGTGCCAGCAGACCTGGGTCAGGCGGGCCCACCGGGGAGCTGTTTTTT
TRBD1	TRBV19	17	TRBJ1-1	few	CASSPGGTGGAGTEAFF	TGTGCCAGTAGTCCTGGGGGGACAGGGGGCGCTGGCACTGAAGCTTTCTTT